The source of this T cell receptor beta chain is a study of cytomegalovirus exposure and HLA in healthy donors. Study details: The 120 validation repertoires were produced on the same platform as the roughly 700 repertoires of the first cohort. This was reported in a later analysis.

TCRdb's copy holds only in-frame clones and misses some; the assay was immunoSEQ multiplex PCR. Of some 98,000 clones listed, roughly 89% are singletons. Whole-study results and caveats: Usually a TCR sequence was rare, but some public TCRs were found in many donors. Reports indicated that the classifier achieved high specificity and sensitivity in diagnosing cytomegalovirus status. TCR clusters originating in the first cohort tended to co-occur in the 100 to 150 validation repertoires, according to a later analysis.

As concerns this clone: Its specificity is not known.

The clonotype comes from a young woman in good health and CMV-seronegative. The sample taken for sequencing was PBMCs.

Here the CDR3 reads CSATTGARNSPLHF. The DNA for the CDR3 is TGCAGCGCGACAACAGGGGCTCGTAATTCACCCCTCCACTTT. V usage is TRBV29-1 and J usage is TRBJ1-6, with TRBD1 matching 7 bases. In germline, CDR1 is SQVTM, CDR2 ANQGSEA. The CDR3 consists of 14 residues. Trimming at V came to 7 bases and at J to 6 bases, leaving 9 bases not matched to a gene.